This T cell receptor beta chain was documented in a study of B cell selection in AIRE deficiency. Overall study results and limits: Around 30% of healthy-shared Treg TCRbeta sequences appeared in patient Tconv cells. Of about 3,900 shared Treg TCRbeta sequences, 31.6% were healthy-donor-only and about 9.1% patient-only.

Sorting defined conventional CD4 T cells as CD4+CD127+. This CDR3 comprises 13 residues. V was pared by 0 bases and J by 10 bases, with 12 bases between. The germline CDR1 and CDR2 sequences are MGHDK and SYGVNS. In the case of this clone: Its matching antigen is unknown.

Authors' analysis steps: Patients' conventional T cells yielded about 11x10^4 distinct TCRbeta sequences; donors' around 1.3x10^5. Method: immunoSEQ multiplex PCR; TCRdb's copy keeps in-frame clones and lacks some. From that table come the V and J calls and clone size; the DNA was used to work out D and trimming. The sample contains some 25,000 clones, about 96% of which appear only once. The specimen was conventional CD4+ T cells sorted from PBMCs. The receptor comes from a human donor with AIRE deficiency. The chain has TRBV25-1 and TRBJ1-1; D possibly corresponds to TRBD1 (5 bases). Written as DNA, the CDR3 is TGTGCCAGCAGTGAATATGGGGCAGGGAGAGCTTTCTTT. Its protein product is CASSEYGAGRAFF.